This paragraph reports one TCR beta chain. This sample was taken from a study of blood T cell repertoires in COVID-19. Study background: COVID-19 samples collected from the United States, Italy and Spain covered acute and convalescent phases.

In the study's own analysis: The authors estimated nucleated cell counts from reference gene primer amplification. This table comes from immunoSEQ multiplex PCR, and its TCRdb copy is limited to in-frame clones, with some not included. V and J calls and clone size are given by that table; D and trimming were obtained from the DNA. Of around 300,000 clones listed, 88% are singletons. This receptor was taken from a man aged 25-45 years who had recovered from COVID-19. Sequenced input: PBMCs or T cells enriched from blood (not recorded which).

The CDR3 nucleotides are TGTGCCAGCAGTTTCCAGGGGGCGTCGAACACCGGGGAGCTGTTTTTT. Its protein is CASSFQGASNTGELFF. The chain recombines TRBV2 with TRBJ2-2; 8 bases align to TRBD1. V shed 5 bases, J shed 0 bases, and the junction held 5 bases outside the gene matches. Germline V gene data show CDR1 as SNHLY and CDR2 as FYNNEI. This CDR3 region has 16 residues.